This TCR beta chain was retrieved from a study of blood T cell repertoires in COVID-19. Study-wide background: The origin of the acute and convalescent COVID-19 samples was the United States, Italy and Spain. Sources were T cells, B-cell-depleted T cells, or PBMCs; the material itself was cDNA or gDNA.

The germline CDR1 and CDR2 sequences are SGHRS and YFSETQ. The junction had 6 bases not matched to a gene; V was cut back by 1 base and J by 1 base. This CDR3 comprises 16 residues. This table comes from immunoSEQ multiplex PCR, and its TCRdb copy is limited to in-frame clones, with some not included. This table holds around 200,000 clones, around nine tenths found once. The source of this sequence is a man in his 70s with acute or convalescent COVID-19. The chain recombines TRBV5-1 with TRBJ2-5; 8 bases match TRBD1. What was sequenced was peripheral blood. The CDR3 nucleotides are TGCGCCAGCAGCTTGCTTTGGACAGGGTTCCAAGAGACCCAGTACTTC. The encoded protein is CASSLLWTGFQETQYF. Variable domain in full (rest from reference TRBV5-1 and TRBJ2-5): KAGVTQTPRYLIKTRGQQVTLSCSPISGHRSVSWYQQTPGQGLQFLFEYFSETQRNKGNFPGRFSGRQFSNSRSEMNVSTLELGDSALYLCASSLLWTGFQETQYFGPGTRLLVL.